This T cell receptor beta chain was identified in a study of metastatic and nonmetastatic thyroid tumors. Study at large: The study looked at repertoires side by side in blood and in tumor or nodule tissue from malignant and benign thyroid patients.

Germline V gene sequence: CDR1 MNHNS, CDR2 SASEGT. J lost 9 bases, V lost 5 bases, and 21 bases had no gene match. The CDR3 sequence is 17 residues long. Every patient underwent thyroid surgery untreated. Using MiXCR, TCRdb re-called clones from the PCR reads. The sample carries around 20,000 clones, 28% recorded once. This clone appeared many times. This sequence originates from a female donor with papillary thyroid cancer or a benign thyroid nodule (not recorded which). Some clones in this sample may be carry-over from other donors' samples. The sequencing input was tumor tissue. The chain carries TRBV6-1 and TRBJ2-5, with 7 positions matching TRBD2. DNA of the CDR3: TGTGCCAGCAGTAAAGGCAGGGAGGGTGTCAGGAGGGTGTCCCAGTACTTC. Translation: CASSKGREGVRRVSQYF.